The present T cell receptor beta chain was sequenced within a study of cytomegalovirus exposure and HLA in healthy donors. Findings and limits, study-wide: Within the data, a cluster of highly shared sequence variants was likely a sequencing artifact. Earlier results showed most TCR beta V segments being productive about 87% or about 30% of the time. It was reportedly the case that the classifier diagnosed cytomegalovirus status with high specificity and sensitivity.

As to this clone: Its antigen is undetermined.

Samples came from healthy bone marrow donors. With 60 Vbeta and 13 Jbeta primers, the PCR was carried out. The method was immunoSEQ multiplex PCR; TCRdb's version includes in-frame clones alone and lacks a portion of them. This sample carries fewer than 120,000 clones, over 65% of them seen once, and the ten largest clones take around an eighth. This clonotype was obtained from a man aged 30 to 45 in good health and CMV-seropositive. The source material was PBMCs.

CDR3: CASSLAGGSGYTF. The DNA of the CDR3 is TGTGCCAGCAGCTTAGCCGGGGGTAGTGGCTACACCTTC. The rearrangement uses TRBV11-3 and TRBJ1-2; possible D gene TRBD1, 5 bases. Trimming took off 1 base at V and 7 bases at J, with 10 bases between the two ends. The CDR3 covers 13 residues. The V gene's germline CDR1 is SGHNT and CDR2 YENEEA.